This T cell receptor delta chain comes out of a study of Vδ1+ human thymocytes. Whole-study findings and limits: Thymic TRG and TRD repertoires appeared highly polyclonal.

Concerning this clone: Its antigen is currently unknown.

CDR1 is TSWWSYY and CDR2 is QGS in the germline V gene. V dropped 2 bases and J dropped 0 bases, with 16 bases sitting between them. The CDR3 runs to 17 residues. The template was reverse-transcribed extracted RNA. CDR3 amplicons came from multiplex PCR with pooled V-gene forward and constant-region reverse primers. TCRdb re-called the multiplex PCR reads using CATT. The sample holds some 23,000 delta-chain clones, approximately 32% seen once. The sequence derives from a boy in the first two years of life who had congenital heart surgery. What was sequenced was Vdelta1+ gamma-delta thymocytes from the thymus. Sample subset: FACS-sorted CD3+ TCRalphabeta- TCRVdelta1+ TCRVdelta2- thymocytes. The V and J genes are TRDV1 and TRDJ1; no definite D call. Here the CDR3 reads CALGEVQPGEYTDKLIF. The CDR3 DNA sequence: TGTGCTCTTGGGGAAGTTCAACCCGGCGAATACACCGATAAACTCATCTTT.